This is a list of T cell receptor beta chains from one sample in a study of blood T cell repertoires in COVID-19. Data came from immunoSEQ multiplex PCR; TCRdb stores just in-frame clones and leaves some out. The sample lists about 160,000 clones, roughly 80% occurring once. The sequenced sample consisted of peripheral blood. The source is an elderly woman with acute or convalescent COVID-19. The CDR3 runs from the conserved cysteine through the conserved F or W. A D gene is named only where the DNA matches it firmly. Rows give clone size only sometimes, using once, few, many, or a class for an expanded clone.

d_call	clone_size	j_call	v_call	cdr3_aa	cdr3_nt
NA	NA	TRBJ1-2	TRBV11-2	CASSLVPQANYGYTF	TGTGCCAGCAGCTTAGTCCCCCAGGCTAACTATGGCTACACCTTC
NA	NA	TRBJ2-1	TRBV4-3	CASSQDQSLANEQFF	TGCGCCAGCAGCCAAGACCAGTCCTTAGCGAATGAGCAGTTCTTC
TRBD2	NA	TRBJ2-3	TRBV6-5	CATPGLVNTDTQYF	TGTGCCACCCCGGGACTAGTCAACACAGATACGCAGTATTTT
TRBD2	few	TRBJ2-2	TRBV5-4	CASSPASGGAKGTGELFF	TGTGCCAGCAGCCCAGCTAGCGGGGGGGCCAAAGGCACCGGGGAGCTGTTTTTT
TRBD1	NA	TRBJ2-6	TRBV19	CASRRQGSGANVLTF	TGTGCCAGTAGGAGACAGGGCTCTGGGGCCAACGTCCTGACTTTC
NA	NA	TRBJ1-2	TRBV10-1	CASARAFGYGYTF	TGCGCCAGCGCGAGGGCCTTTGGCTATGGCTACACCTTC
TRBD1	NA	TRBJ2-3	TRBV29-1	CSDLDRGVRYF	TGCAGCGACCTAGACAGGGGTGTAAGGTATTTT
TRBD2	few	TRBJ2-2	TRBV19	CASSAGLAGITGELFF	TGTGCCAGTAGTGCCGGACTAGCGGGAATCACCGGGGAGCTGTTTTTT
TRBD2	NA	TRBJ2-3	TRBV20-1	CSASPSGRVTDTQYF	TGCAGTGCTAGTCCCAGCGGGAGGGTCACAGATACGCAGTATTTT
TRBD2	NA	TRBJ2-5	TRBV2	CATGTSAEETQYF	TGTGCCACAGGGACTAGCGCGGAAGAGACCCAGTACTTC
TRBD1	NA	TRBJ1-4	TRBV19	CATKPGWGDRAATNEKLFF	TGTGCCACGAAGCCTGGTTGGGGGGACAGGGCTGCAACTAATGAAAAACTGTTTTTT
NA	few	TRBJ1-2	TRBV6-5	CASSPRRTANYGYTF	TGTGCCAGCAGTCCAAGACGGACAGCGAACTATGGCTACACCTTC
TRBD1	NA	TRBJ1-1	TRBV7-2	CASSQPGQANRGAFF	TGTGCCAGCAGCCAACCCGGACAGGCCAACCGGGGAGCTTTCTTT
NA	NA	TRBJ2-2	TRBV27	CASSSTRAGELFF	TGTGCCAGCAGTTCAACCCGGGCCGGGGAGCTGTTTTTT
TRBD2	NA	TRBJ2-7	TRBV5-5	CASSLDPSGRVTYEQYF	TGTGCCAGCAGCTTGGATCCTAGCGGGAGGGTCACCTACGAGCAGTACTTC
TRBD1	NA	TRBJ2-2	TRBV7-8	CASSFGTGGNTGELFF	TGTGCCAGCAGCTTCGGGACAGGGGGGAACACCGGGGAGCTGTTTTTT
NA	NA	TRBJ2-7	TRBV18	CASSPLRGQVSDEQYF	TGTGCCAGCTCACCTTTAAGAGGGCAGGTCTCGGACGAGCAGTACTTC
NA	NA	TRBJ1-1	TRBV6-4	CASSDLGGPSTEAFF	TGTGCCAGCAGTGATTTGGGGGGTCCTAGCACTGAAGCTTTCTTT